The T cell receptor beta chain described here comes from a study of cytomegalovirus exposure and HLA in healthy donors. Looked up from germline, CDR1 is LNHDA and CDR2 is SQIVND (reference sequence). The ends lost 5 bases at V and 0 bases at J; junction bases unmatched: 7. CDR3 length: 19 amino acids. The PCR used 60 Vbeta and 13 Jbeta primers. Libraries were prepared by immunoSEQ multiplex PCR; TCRdb keeps only in-frame clonotypes and omits some of them. Of approximately 120,000 clones in the sample, around 80% were seen once. The V call is TRBV19, the J call TRBJ2-1; 16 nucleotides match TRBD2. The sample comprised PBMCs. The TCR comes from a woman aged 25 to 39 in good health and CMV-seronegative. CDR3 sequence reads: CASSPGGLAGGRSYNEQFF. The CDR3 DNA sequence: TGTGCCAGTAGTCCTGGGGGACTAGCGGGAGGGCGCTCCTACAATGAGCAGTTCTTC.